This TCR beta chain comes out of a study of patients and donors after allogeneic stem cell transplantation. TCRdb reanalysed the RT-PCR reads using MiXCR and keeps one entry per CDR3 protein. The sample contains about 230,000 distinct CDR3 sequences, roughly 15% of which appear only once. The CDR3 has 13 residues. Germline V CDR1 and CDR2: SQVTM, ANQGSEA. The V segment lost 6 bases and the J segment 4 bases; nucleotides outside the gene matches: 4. This clonotype was observed many times. The V call is TRBV29-1, the J call TRBJ1-2, with 11 bases lining up with TRBD1. This clonotype was sampled from a human donor who was either an allogeneic HSCT recipient or a stem cell or donor lymphocyte infusion donor (not recorded which). It is not recorded whose cells these are; they may come from a transplant donor. Sequencing was performed on blood, either unsorted or a sorted T cell fraction (not recorded which). The CDR3 region has the DNA TGCAGCGTGGACGGGACAGGGGGCTATGGCTACACCTTC. Translating it yields CSVDGTGGYGYTF.